The rows below give T cell receptor beta chains drawn from one sample of a study of shared clonotypes between healthy human individuals. Sequencing used immunoSEQ multiplex PCR; TCRdb keeps in-frame clones, though not all of them. Of more than 2,000,000 clones detected, approximately 95% appear once; the ten largest clones hold 0.39%. The sequencing input was naive CD4+ T cells from PBMCs. The receptor source for this set is a man aged 18 to 29 in good health. Some clones in this sample may be carry-over from other donors' samples. The CDR3 runs from the conserved cysteine through the conserved F or W. D genes are given only for firm matches. A row's size may be missing; if present it is once, few, many or a size class.

abundance,j_gene,d_gene,v_gene,CDR3aa,CDR3nt
NA,TRBJ1-2,NA,TRBV6-6,CASSSGVLYGYTF,TGTGCCAGCAGTTCGGGGGTACTATATGGCTACACCTTC
NA,TRBJ2-7,NA,TRBV12-1,CASSPTSGRKNEQYF,TGTGCCAGCAGCCCGACTAGCGGGAGGAAAAACGAGCAGTACTTC
NA,TRBJ2-5,NA,TRBV9,CASSVSLGGGRETQYF,TGTGCCAGCAGCGTTTCTCTGGGGGGCGGTCGGGAGACCCAGTACTTC
few,TRBJ1-1,NA,TRBV20-1,CSSNTEAFF,TGCAGCTCCAACACTGAAGCTTTCTTT
NA,TRBJ2-1,TRBD2,TRBV14,CASSQEPTSGYEQFF,TGTGCCAGCAGCCAAGAGCCAACTAGCGGATACGAGCAGTTCTTC
NA,TRBJ2-6,NA,TRBV5-1,CASSLSSGANVLTF,TGCGCCAGCAGCTTGTCCTCTGGGGCCAACGTCCTGACTTTC
NA,TRBJ1-2,NA,TRBV28,CASSLVVGKGYTF,TGTGCCAGCAGTTTGGTGGTGGGGAAGGGCTACACCTTC
NA,TRBJ2-5,NA,TRBV19,CASSYGAATQYF,TGTGCCAGTAGCTATGGGGCCGCGACCCAGTACTTC
NA,TRBJ2-1,NA,TRBV19,CATRRDSDEQFF,TGTGCCACTCGCCGGGACTCGGATGAGCAGTTCTTC
NA,TRBJ2-7,TRBD2,TRBV19,CASMASGSDLEQYF,TGTGCCAGTATGGCAAGCGGGAGTGATCTCGAGCAGTACTTC
NA,TRBJ1-3,TRBD1,TRBV7-8,CAVQGALTGNTIYF,TGTGCCGTCCAGGGGGCGCTGACTGGAAACACCATATATTTT
NA,TRBJ1-4,TRBD1,TRBV5-1,CASRPRTGPNEKLFF,TGCGCCAGCAGGCCCAGGACAGGGCCTAATGAAAAACTGTTTTTT
few,TRBJ1-5,TRBD1,TRBV18,CASSQDRGKVQPQHF,TGTGCCAGCTCACAGGACAGGGGGAAAGTTCAGCCCCAGCATTTT
NA,TRBJ2-7,NA,TRBV6-6,CASTLRGVNYEQYF,TGTGCCAGCACCCTCAGGGGAGTAAACTACGAGCAGTACTTC
once,TRBJ2-7,TRBD1,TRBV19,CASSIRGTGEGWEQYF,TGTGCCAGTAGTATTCGCGGGACAGGAGAAGGGTGGGAGCAGTACTTC
once,TRBJ1-1,NA,TRBV5-1,CASSPRWTESNTEAFF,TGCGCCAGCAGCCCCCGGTGGACCGAATCGAACACTGAAGCTTTCTTT
NA,TRBJ1-4,NA,TRBV15,CATSRARGEKLFF,TGTGCCACCAGCAGAGCACGAGGTGAAAAACTGTTTTTT
NA,TRBJ1-6,NA,TRBV27,CASRDGRDNSPLHF,TGTGCCAGCAGGGACGGTAGGGATAATTCACCCCTCCACTTT
NA,TRBJ2-7,NA,TRBV27,CASSLSRDAEQYF,TGTGCCAGCAGTTTATCACGGGACGCCGAGCAGTACTTC
NA,TRBJ1-2,TRBD1,TRBV6-1,CAADQGGRGLGYTF,TGTGCCGCCGACCAGGGGGGCAGGGGGCTCGGCTACACCTTC
NA,TRBJ2-3,NA,TRBV7-9,CASSASRASGTDTQYF,TGTGCCAGCAGCGCCAGTAGGGCTTCAGGCACAGATACGCAGTATTTT